These 20 T cell receptor beta chains originate from one sample sequenced in a study of response to subunit inactivated influenza vaccine. MiXCR was run by TCRdb on the RT-PCR reads, yielding one entry per CDR3 protein. Counted here are 550,000 to 600,000 distinct CDR3 sequences, roughly 12% occurring once; the ten biggest clones make up roughly 10%. The starting material was PBMCs from blood, obtained on the day of vaccination. These receptors were taken from a man between 45 and 60 years old who received an inactivated influenza vaccine.

This clonotype was detected only a few times. The genes are TRBV20-1 and TRBJ2-3; 9 bases are a match to TRBD2. This CDR3 is 15 amino acids long. Germline V gene lookup returns CDR1 DFQATT and CDR2 SNEGSKA (reference sequence). V trimming: 3 bases; J trimming: 3 bases; junction bases outside the gene matches: 7. CDR3 sequence (DNA): TGCAGTGCTAGTGTGCGGGGGGGCCTTACAGATACGCAGTATTTT. Translation: CSASVRGGLTDTQYF.

The V and J genes are TRBV3-1 and TRBJ2-3; 7 nucleotides align to TRBD1. This CDR3 region has 16 residues. V was pared by 1 base and J by 0 bases, with 4 bases of the junction left unmatched. Germline CDR1 LGHDT, CDR2 YNNKEL (reference sequence). The CDR3 DNA reads TGTGCCAGCAGCCAAGTACAGGGGCTAAGCACAGATACGCAGTATTTT. Protein sequence: CASSQVQGLSTDTQYF.

The chain recombines TRBV28 with TRBJ2-5, with 7 bases aligning to TRBD2. From germline, CDR1 is MDHEN and CDR2 SYDVKM. J lost 4 bases, V lost 8 bases, and 10 bases had no gene match. The CDR3 covers 14 residues. CDR3 loop: CASDWGGGSETQYF. DNA for the CDR3: TGTGCCAGCGACTGGGGGGGAGGGTCAGAGACCCAGTACTTC.

This clonotype was seen at least ten times. J is TRBJ2-3 and V is TRBV4-1; D not resolved. The CDR3 extends over 12 amino acids. Trimming pared 1 base from V and 5 bases from J, leaving 4 bases between. Germline CDR1 is MGHRA and CDR2 is YSYEKL. CDR3 DNA sequence: TGCGCCAGCAGCCAAGTGGTAGATACGCAGTATTTT. This gives the protein CASSQVVDTQYF.

The chain employs TRBV20-1 and TRBJ2-3; possible D gene TRBD2, 5 bases. Trimming cost V 3 bases and J 4 bases, with 14 bases left between them. The CDR3 runs to 14 residues. Germline CDR1 DFQATT, CDR2 SNEGSKA (reference sequence). CDR3 nucleotides: TGCAGTGCTAGTAGCCCCGGGGAGCCAGATACGCAGTATTTT. The encoded protein is CSASSPGEPDTQYF.

At least ten counts were recorded for this clonotype. The gene calls are TRBV7-9 and TRBJ2-1; 7 bases agree with TRBD2. J was trimmed by 4 bases and V by 5 bases; bases with no gene match: 8. This CDR3 has 15 residues. CDR1 and CDR2 (germline): SEHNR, FQNEAQ (reference sequence). The CDR3 DNA reads as TGTGCCAGCAGCCTCCTGGCGGGGGAGTACAATGAGCAGTTCTTC. As protein: CASSLLAGEYNEQFF.

This clonotype was observed a few times. V and J are TRBV12-3 or TRBV12-4 and TRBJ2-7; the D is unclear. The CDR3 runs 12 residues. V gave up 7 bases and J gave up 3 bases, with 10 bases separating them. The CDR3 nucleotides read TGTGCCAGCACCTTGTCCAACTACGAGCAGTACTTC. It yields the protein CASTLSNYEQYF.

In its sample, this clonotype was seen many times. J is TRBJ1-1 and V is TRBV4-3, with a weak D call TRBD1 (6 bases). V lost 0 bases to trimming and J lost 10 bases, with 15 bases between them. Per germline, CDR1 LGHNA and CDR2 YSLEER. This CDR3 is 14 amino acids long. The CDR3 protein is CASSQDYRDLRAFF. The CDR3 DNA is TGCGCCAGCAGCCAAGATTACAGGGATCTTCGAGCTTTCTTT.

This chain uses TRBV7-2 with TRBJ2-3; TRBD2 matches 16 bases. This CDR3 comprises 15 residues. CDR1 and CDR2 from the germline V gene are SGHTA and FQGNSA. Trimming removed 4 bases from V and 11 bases from J; junction bases left unmatched: 6. The CDR3 DNA follows: TGTGCCAGCAGCTCCGGGACTAGCGGGAGGGCCGGGCAGTATTTT. It codes for CASSSGTSGRAGQYF.

This sequence joins TRBV10-3 and TRBJ2-3; TRBD2 matches at 9 bases. J gave up 3 bases and V 3 bases, and 7 bases lay outside the gene matches. Germline V CDR1 and CDR2: ENHRY, SYGVKD. CDR3 length equals 16 residues. This chain's CDR3 is CAISDVLAGKTDTQYF. The CDR3 region has the DNA TGTGCCATCAGTGACGTTCTAGCGGGGAAGACAGATACGCAGTATTTT.

This clonotype is termed medium-sized. The V gene is TRBV4-1, the J gene TRBJ1-2, with a possible D match to TRBD1 (6 bases). V was pared by 0 bases and J by 1 base, with 9 bases between. The CDR3 is made up of 15 amino acids. Germline CDR1 and CDR2: MGHRA and YSYEKL. The chain's CDR3 is CASSQDRTVNYGYTF. The CDR3 DNA follows: TGCGCCAGCAGCCAAGATCGGACAGTTAACTATGGCTACACCTTC.

The rearrangement joins TRBV3-1 to TRBJ2-7; no definite D call. The CDR3 contains 12 residues. Germline assignment: CDR1 LGHDT and CDR2 YNNKEL (reference sequence). Trimming took 0 bases from V and 7 from J, leaving 7 bases between them. CDR3 sequence reads: CASSQEVGEQYF. The CDR3 DNA follows: TGTGCCAGCAGCCAAGAAGTGGGAGAGCAGTACTTC.

In this sample, this clonotype turned up many times. V is TRBV28 and J is TRBJ2-7; 9 bases fit TRBD1. V was clipped by 7 bases and J by 1 base; unmatched bases: 11. The length of the CDR3 is 16 residues. CDR1 MDHEN and CDR2 SYDVKM come from the germline V gene. The CDR3 loop reads CASTLYYGTGSYEQYF. The CDR3 DNA is TGTGCCAGCACCTTATACTACGGGACAGGGTCCTACGAGCAGTACTTC.

CDR3 amino acids: CASSQERDMNTEAFF. The CDR3 DNA follows: TGCGCCAGCAGCCAAGAAAGGGACATGAACACTGAAGCTTTCTTT. The genes are TRBV4-1 and TRBJ1-1, with D tentatively TRBD1 (6 bases). Germline-derived CDR1 and CDR2 are MGHRA and YSYEKL. With 0 bases removed from V and 0 bases from J, the gap between germline ends came to 8 bases. The CDR3 has 15 amino acids.

This clonotype was counted between two and nine times. The gene calls are TRBV7-2 and TRBJ1-6; D gene unclear. This CDR3 is 14 amino acids long. The germline gives CDR1 SGHTA, CDR2 FQGNSA. Trimming took 4 bases from V and 8 from J, leaving 12 bases between them. CDR3 sequence: CASSYRLPYSPLHF. CDR3 DNA: TGTGCCAGCAGCTACCGCCTGCCCTATTCACCCCTCCACTTT.

This clonotype appeared a few times. V gene TRBV6-2 or TRBV6-3 combines with J gene TRBJ1-4; a weak D match, TRBD1 (6 bases). The V and J ends lost 6 bases and 6 bases respectively, with 11 bases between them. Germline-derived CDR1 and CDR2 are MNHEY and SVGEGT. CDR3 length equals 13 residues. The CDR3: CASRDSLHEKLFF. In DNA form, the CDR3 reads TGTGCCAGCAGGGACAGCTTACATGAAAAACTGTTTTTT.

This chain uses TRBV20-1 with TRBJ1-1, with a possible D match to TRBD1 (6 bases). CDR3 length: 13 amino acids. Trimming removed 6 bases from V and 0 bases from J, with 11 bases in between. Looked up from germline, CDR1 is DFQATT and CDR2 is SNEGSKA (reference sequence). CDR3 sequence: CSAEDSLNTEAFF. CDR3 DNA: TGCAGTGCAGAGGACAGCCTGAACACTGAAGCTTTCTTT.

The V and J genes are TRBV5-1 and TRBJ2-7, with 8 bases aligning to TRBD1. V lost 1 base, J lost 4 bases, and 7 bases stayed unmatched. Germline V gene data show CDR1 as SGHRS and CDR2 as YFSETQ. CDR3 length equals 15 residues. Here the CDR3 DNA reads TGCGCCAGCAGCTTGACACCGGGACAGGCATACGAGCAGTACTTC. Translated, it gives CASSLTPGQAYEQYF. The variable domain in full, with the rest retrieved from reference TRBV5-1 and TRBJ2-7, is KAGVTQTPRYLIKTRGQQVTLSCSPISGHRSVSWYQQTPGQGLQFLFEYFSETQRNKGNFPGRFSGRQFSNSRSEMNVSTLELGDSALYLCASSLTPGQAYEQYFGPGTRLTVT.

This clonotype turned up a few times. The V gene is TRBV10-3, the J gene TRBJ2-1; TRBD1 matches 7 bases. CDR1 ENHRY and CDR2 SYGVKD come from the germline V gene. This CDR3 region has 12 residues. With V trimmed by 8 bases and J by 7 bases, 5 bases remained unmatched. DNA for the CDR3: TGTGCCATCGGGGTACAGGGGAATGAGCAGTTCTTC. It yields the protein CAIGVQGNEQFF.

This clonotype was seen a few times. This rearrangement joins TRBV21-1 to TRBJ2-7; whether TRBD1, the table's D call, matches the DNA was not checked. TRBV21-1 constitutes a pseudogene. This CDR3 contains 17 residues. This CDR3 is CASSMGTFSVPGNEQYF. In nucleotides, the CDR3 is TGTGCCAGCAGCATGGGGACCTTCTCTGTGCCGGGTAACGAGCAGTACTTC.